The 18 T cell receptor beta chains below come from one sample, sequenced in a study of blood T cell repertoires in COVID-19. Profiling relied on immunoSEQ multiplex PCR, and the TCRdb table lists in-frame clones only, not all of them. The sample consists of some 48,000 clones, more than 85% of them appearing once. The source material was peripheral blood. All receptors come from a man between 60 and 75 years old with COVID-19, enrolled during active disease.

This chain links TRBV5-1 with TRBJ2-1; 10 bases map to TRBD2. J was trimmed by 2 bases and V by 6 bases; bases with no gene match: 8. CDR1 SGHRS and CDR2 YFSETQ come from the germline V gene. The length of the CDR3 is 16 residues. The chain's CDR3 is CASTSGGPLTYNEQFF. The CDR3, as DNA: TGCGCCAGCACTAGCGGGGGCCCCCTAACCTACAATGAGCAGTTCTTC.

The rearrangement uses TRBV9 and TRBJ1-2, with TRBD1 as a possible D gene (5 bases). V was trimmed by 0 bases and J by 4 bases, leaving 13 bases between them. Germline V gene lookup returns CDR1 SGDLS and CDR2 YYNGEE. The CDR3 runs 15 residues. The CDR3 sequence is CASSVDQGAVYGYTF. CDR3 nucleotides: TGTGCCAGCAGCGTAGATCAGGGTGCGGTCTATGGCTACACCTTC.

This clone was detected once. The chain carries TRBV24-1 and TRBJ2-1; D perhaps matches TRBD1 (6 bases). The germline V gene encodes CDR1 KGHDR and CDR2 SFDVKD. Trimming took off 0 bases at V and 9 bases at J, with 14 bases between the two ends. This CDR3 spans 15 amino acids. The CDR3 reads CATSDLRLGATEQFF. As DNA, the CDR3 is TGTGCCACCAGTGATTTGCGATTGGGGGCCACTGAGCAGTTCTTC.

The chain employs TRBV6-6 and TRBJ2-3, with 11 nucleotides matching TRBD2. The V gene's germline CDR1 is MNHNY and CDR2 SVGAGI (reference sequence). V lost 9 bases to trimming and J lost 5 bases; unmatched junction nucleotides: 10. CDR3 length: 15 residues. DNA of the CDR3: TGTGCCAGTATAGCGGGAGGGCGGTCTGTAGATACGCAGTATTTT. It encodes CASIAGGRSVDTQYF.

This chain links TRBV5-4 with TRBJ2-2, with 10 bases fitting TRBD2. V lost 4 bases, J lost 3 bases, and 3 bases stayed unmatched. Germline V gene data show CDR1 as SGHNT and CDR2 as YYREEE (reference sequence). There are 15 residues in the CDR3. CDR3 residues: CASSRGTSDTGELFF. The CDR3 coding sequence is TGTGCCAGCAGCAGAGGGACTAGCGACACCGGGGAGCTGTTTTTT.

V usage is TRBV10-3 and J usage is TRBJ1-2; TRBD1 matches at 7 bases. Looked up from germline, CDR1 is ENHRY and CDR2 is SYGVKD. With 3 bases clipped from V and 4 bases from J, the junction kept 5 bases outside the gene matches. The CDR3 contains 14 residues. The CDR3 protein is CAISERGQSYGYTF. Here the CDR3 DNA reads TGTGCCATCAGTGAAAGGGGACAGTCCTATGGCTACACCTTC.

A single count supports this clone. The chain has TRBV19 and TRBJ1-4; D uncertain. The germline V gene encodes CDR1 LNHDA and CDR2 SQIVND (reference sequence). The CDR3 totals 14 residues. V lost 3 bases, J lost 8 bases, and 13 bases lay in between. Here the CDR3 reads CASSIRGGDEKLFF. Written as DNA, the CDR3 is TGTGCCAGTAGTATTCGAGGCGGAGACGAAAAACTGTTTTTT.

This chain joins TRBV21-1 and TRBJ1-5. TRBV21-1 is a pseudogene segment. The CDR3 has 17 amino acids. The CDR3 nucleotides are TGTGCCAGCAGCTCGAGAAGAGGCCTGGGGAGGAATCAGCCCCAGCATTTT. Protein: CASSSRRGLGRNQPQHF.

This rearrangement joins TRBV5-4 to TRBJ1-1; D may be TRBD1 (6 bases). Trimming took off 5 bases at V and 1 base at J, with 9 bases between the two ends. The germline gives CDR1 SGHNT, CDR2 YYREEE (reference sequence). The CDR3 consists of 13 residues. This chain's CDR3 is CASRVTGNTEAFF. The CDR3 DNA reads TGTGCCAGCAGGGTGACAGGGAACACTGAAGCTTTCTTT.

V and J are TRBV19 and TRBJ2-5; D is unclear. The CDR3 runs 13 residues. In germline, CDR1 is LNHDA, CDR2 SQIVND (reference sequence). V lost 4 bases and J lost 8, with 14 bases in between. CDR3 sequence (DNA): TGTGCCAGTAGTACGGCGGCTCACGGTACCCAGTACTTC. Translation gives CASSTAAHGTQYF. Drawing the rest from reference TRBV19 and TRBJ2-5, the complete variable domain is DGGITQSPKYLFRKEGQNVTLSCEQNLNHDAMYWYRQDPGQGLRLIYYSQIVNDFQKGDIAEGYSVSREKKESFPLTVTSAQKNPTAFYLCASSTAAHGTQYFGPGTRLLVL.

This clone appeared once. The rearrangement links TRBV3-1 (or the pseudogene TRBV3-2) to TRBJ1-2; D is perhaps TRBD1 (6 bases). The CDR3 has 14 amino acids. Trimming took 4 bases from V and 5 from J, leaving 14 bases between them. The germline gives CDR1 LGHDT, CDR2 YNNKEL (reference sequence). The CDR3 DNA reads TGTGCCAGCAGCCTAGGGGGGGCCCCTTATGGCTACACCTTC. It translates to CASSLGGAPYGYTF.

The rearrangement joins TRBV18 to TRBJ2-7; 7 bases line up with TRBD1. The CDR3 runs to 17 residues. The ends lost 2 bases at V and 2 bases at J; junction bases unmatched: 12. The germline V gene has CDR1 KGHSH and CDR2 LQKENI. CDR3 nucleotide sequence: TGTGCCAGCTCACCAAGAATTTCTCGTACAGGGGCCTACGAGCAGTACTTC. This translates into CASSPRISRTGAYEQYF.

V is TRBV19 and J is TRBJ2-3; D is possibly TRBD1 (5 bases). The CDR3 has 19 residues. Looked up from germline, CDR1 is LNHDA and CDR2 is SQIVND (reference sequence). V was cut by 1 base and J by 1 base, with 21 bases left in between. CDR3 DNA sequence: TGTGCCAGTAGTATAGCCGTTGGGGCAGGTACGGCGGGCACAGATACGCAGTATTTT. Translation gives CASSIAVGAGTAGTDTQYF.

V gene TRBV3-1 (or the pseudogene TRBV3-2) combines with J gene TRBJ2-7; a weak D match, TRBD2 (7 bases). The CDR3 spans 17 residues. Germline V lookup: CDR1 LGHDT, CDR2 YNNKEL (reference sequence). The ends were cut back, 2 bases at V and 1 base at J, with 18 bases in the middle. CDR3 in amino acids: CASSQNSRGGGSYEQYF. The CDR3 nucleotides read TGTGCCAGCAGCCAAAATTCTAGGGGAGGGGGTTCCTACGAGCAGTACTTC.

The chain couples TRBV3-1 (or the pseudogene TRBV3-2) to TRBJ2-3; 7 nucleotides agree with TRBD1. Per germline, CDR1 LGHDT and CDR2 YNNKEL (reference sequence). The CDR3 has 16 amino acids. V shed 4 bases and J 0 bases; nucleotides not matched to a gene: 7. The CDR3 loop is CASSLQGTTSTDTQYF. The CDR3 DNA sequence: TGTGCCAGCAGCCTACAGGGGACCACTAGCACAGATACGCAGTATTTT.

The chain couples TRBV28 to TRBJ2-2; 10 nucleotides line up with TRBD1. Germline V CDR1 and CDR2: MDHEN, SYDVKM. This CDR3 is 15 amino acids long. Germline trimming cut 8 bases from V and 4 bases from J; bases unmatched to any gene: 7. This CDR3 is CASGPGQGFTGELFF. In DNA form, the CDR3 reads TGTGCCAGCGGACCGGGACAGGGGTTCACCGGGGAGCTGTTTTTT.

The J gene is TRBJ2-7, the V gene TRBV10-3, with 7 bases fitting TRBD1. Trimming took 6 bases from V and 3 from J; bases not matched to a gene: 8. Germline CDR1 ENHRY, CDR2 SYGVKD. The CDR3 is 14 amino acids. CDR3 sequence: CAIRITGENYEQYF. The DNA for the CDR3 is TGTGCCATCAGGATAACAGGGGAGAACTACGAGCAGTACTTC.

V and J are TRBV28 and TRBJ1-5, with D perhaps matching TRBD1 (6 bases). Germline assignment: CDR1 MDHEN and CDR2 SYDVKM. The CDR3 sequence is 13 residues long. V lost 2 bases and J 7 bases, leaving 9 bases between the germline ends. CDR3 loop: CASSLAGVQPQHF. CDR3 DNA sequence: TGTGCCAGCAGTTTAGCAGGGGTACAGCCCCAGCATTTT.